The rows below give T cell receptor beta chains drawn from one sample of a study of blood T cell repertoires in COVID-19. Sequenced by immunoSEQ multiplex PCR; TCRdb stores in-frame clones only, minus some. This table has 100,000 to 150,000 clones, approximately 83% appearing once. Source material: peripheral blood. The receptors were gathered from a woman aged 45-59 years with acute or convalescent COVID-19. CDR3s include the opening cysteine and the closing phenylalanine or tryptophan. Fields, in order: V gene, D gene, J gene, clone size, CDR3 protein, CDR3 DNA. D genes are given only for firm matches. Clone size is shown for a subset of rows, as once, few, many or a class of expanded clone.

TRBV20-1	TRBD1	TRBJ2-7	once	CSASPPSGTGGSEQYF	TGCAGTGCTAGTCCACCTTCCGGGACAGGGGGCAGTGAGCAGTACTTC
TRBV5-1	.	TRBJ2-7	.	CASSLAPGPPYEQYF	TGCGCCAGCAGCTTGGCCCCAGGGCCCCCTTACGAGCAGTACTTC
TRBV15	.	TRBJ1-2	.	CATSRRVDGYTF	TGTGCCACCAGCAGGAGGGTAGATGGCTACACCTTC
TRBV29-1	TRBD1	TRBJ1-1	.	CSVDPGQVTEAFF	TGCAGCGTTGATCCGGGACAGGTCACTGAAGCTTTCTTT
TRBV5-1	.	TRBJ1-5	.	CASSLEQPKLNQPQHF	TGCGCCAGCAGCTTGGAACAGCCCAAACTTAATCAGCCCCAGCATTTT
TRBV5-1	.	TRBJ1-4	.	CASSLGAGEKLFF	TGCGCCAGCAGCTTGGGGGCTGGTGAAAAACTGTTTTTT
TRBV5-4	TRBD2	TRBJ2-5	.	CASSLVGAGGQETQYF	TGTGCCAGCAGCTTGGTAGGGGCGGGGGGGCAAGAGACCCAGTACTTC
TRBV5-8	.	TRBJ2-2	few	CASNSGGGGTGELFF	TGTGCCAGCAACTCCGGGGGAGGGGGAACCGGGGAGCTGTTTTTT
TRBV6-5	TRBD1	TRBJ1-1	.	CASRDRVYTEAFF	TGTGCCAGCAGGGACAGGGTTTACACTGAAGCTTTCTTT
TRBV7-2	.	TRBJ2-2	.	CASSYDGGPGGELFF	TGTGCCAGCAGCTACGACGGGGGGCCGGGTGGGGAGCTGTTTTTT
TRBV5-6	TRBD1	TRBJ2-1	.	CASSLRQGVYNEQFF	TGTGCCAGCAGCTTGCGACAGGGGGTGTACAATGAGCAGTTCTTC
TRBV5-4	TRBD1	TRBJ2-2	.	CASSIDLGQGGVGELFF	TGTGCCAGCAGCATTGACCTGGGACAGGGCGGTGTCGGGGAGCTGTTTTTT
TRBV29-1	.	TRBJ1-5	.	CSVSQGNSNQPQHF	TGCAGCGTCTCACAGGGAAATAGCAATCAGCCCCAGCATTTT
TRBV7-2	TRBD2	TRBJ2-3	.	CASSWTSGGSDTQYF	TGTGCCAGCAGCTGGACTAGCGGGGGGTCAGATACGCAGTATTTT
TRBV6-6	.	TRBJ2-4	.	CASSPGMSIQYF	TGTGCCAGCAGCCCAGGGATGAGCATTCAGTACTTC
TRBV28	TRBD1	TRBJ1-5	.	CASSPTGQGFSNQPQHF	TGTGCCAGCAGTCCTACGGGACAGGGATTTAGCAATCAGCCCCAGCATTTT
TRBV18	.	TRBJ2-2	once	CASSSDRFTGELFF	TGTGCCAGCTCATCCGACAGGTTCACCGGGGAGCTGTTTTTT
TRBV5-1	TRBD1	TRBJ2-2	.	CASSLAGGQVRRPGELFF	TGCGCCAGCAGCTTGGCCGGGGGACAGGTACGACGGCCCGGGGAGCTGTTTTTT
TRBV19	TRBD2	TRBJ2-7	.	CASKRSGGDWYDYEQYF	TGTGCCTCAAAAAGGAGCGGGGGGGATTGGTATGACTACGAGCAGTACTTC
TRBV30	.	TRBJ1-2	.	CACQLSPGGGYTF	TGTGCCTGCCAACTAAGCCCGGGGGGTGGCTACACCTTC
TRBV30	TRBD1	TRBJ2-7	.	CAWSPGQGTYEQYF	TGTGCCTGGAGTCCCGGACAGGGTACCTACGAGCAGTACTTC
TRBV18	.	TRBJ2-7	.	CASSPYYTTGSYEQYF	TGTGCCAGCTCACCATATTACACGACAGGCTCCTACGAGCAGTACTTC
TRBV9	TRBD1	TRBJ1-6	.	CASNPTGGNSPLHF	TGTGCCAGCAATCCGACAGGGGGCAATTCACCCCTCCACTTT
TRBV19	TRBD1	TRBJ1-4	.	CASSGTGPSLLFF	TGTGCCAGCTCCGGGACAGGCCCTTCGTTACTGTTTTTT
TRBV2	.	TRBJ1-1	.	CASSVGGSTEAFF	TGTGCCAGCAGTGTGGGAGGTTCCACTGAAGCTTTCTTT
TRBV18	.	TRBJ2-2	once	CASSPSRQGNTGELFF	TGTGCCAGCTCACCTTCACGGCAGGGGAACACCGGGGAGCTGTTTTTT
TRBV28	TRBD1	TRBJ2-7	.	CASSPRDREAHEQYF	TGTGCCAGCAGTCCGCGGGACAGGGAGGCGCACGAGCAGTACTTC
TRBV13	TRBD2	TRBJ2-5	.	CASSSTSGGLGLSETQYF	TGTGCCAGCAGCTCAACTAGCGGGGGCCTGGGTCTTTCTGAGACCCAGTACTTC
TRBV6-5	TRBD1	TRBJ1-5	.	CASSYTQGNQPQHF	TGTGCCAGCAGTTACACACAGGGGAATCAGCCCCAGCATTTT
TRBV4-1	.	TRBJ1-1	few	CASSPRRGNTEAFF	TGCGCCAGCAGCCCTCGCAGGGGGAACACTGAAGCTTTCTTT
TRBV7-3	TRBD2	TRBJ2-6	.	CASSLRLAGTGANVLTF	TGTGCCAGCAGCTTAAGGCTAGCGGGGACTGGGGCCAACGTCCTGACTTTC